The sequence of this T cell receptor (beta chain) was determined in a study of tumor-infiltrating lymphocytes in primary liver carcinoma. Looking at the study overall: Staging of the tumors gave T1-T3 N0M0, with widths of roughly 4.2 to 11 cm. In every tissue type, samples returned a similar yield of roughly 3.65 to 7.5 million productive TCRbeta reads.

TCR beta cDNA was prepared out of 500 ng total RNA by means of a constant-region primer. TCR beta libraries came from three nested multiplex PCR rounds using slightly modified ARM-PCR. MiXCR, run by TCRdb on the multiplex PCR reads, gives a single entry per CDR3 protein. The sample contains about 120,000 distinct CDR3 sequences, around 70% of which appear only once. Concerning this clonotype itself: Its matching antigen is unknown. The junction differs from germline at one of its ends, possibly a read error.

General study results and limits: Tumor region pairs shared more overlap than did tumor-adjacent and tumor-blood pairs.

Unsorted bulk tissue, about 17-33 mg of it, served as the source for co-extraction of RNA and DNA. Patients' primary liver carcinoma was surgically resected. Sequencing was done on a sample of tumor-adjacent normal liver tissue. The sequence was obtained from a woman aged 55 to 70 with primary liver carcinoma and hepatitis B virus infection.

CDR3 DNA: TGCGCCAGCAGCTACGGCGGGAGGACCTCAGGAAGCGTGCAGTATTTC. Protein sequence: CASSYGGRTSGSVQYF. This rearrangement joins TRBV11-2 to TRBJ2-7; TRBD2 aligns across 8 bases. Germline-derived CDR1 and CDR2 are SGHAT and FQNNGV. The CDR3 is made up of 16 amino acids. The entire variable domain, with the rest obtained from reference TRBV11-2 and TRBJ2-7, is as follows: EAGVAQSPRYKIIEKRQSVAFWCNPISGHATLYWYQQILGQGPKLLIQFQNNGVVDDSQLPKDRFSAERLKGVDSTLKIQPAKLEDSAVYLCASSYGGRTSGSVQYFGPGTRLTVT.